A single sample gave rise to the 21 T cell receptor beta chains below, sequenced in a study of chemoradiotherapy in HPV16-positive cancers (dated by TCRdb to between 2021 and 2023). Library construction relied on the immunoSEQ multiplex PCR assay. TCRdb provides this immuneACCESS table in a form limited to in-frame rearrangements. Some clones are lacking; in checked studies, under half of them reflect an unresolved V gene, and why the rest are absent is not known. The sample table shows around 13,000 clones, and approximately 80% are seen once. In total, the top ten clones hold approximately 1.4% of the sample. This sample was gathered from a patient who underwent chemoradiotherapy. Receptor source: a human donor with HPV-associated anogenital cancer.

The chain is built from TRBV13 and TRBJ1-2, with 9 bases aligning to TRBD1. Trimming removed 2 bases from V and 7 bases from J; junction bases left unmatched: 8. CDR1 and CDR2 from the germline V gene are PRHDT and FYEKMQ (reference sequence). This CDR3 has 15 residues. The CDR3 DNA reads TGTGCCAGCAGCTTAACGGGACAGGGAAAGACTGGCTACACCTTC. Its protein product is CASSLTGQGKTGYTF.

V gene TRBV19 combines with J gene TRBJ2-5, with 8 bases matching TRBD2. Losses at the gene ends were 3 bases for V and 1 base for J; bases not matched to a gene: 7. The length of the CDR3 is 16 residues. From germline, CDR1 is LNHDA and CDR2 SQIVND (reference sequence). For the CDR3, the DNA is TGTGCCAGTAGTATTTTAGTAGCGGGGACCCAAGAGACCCAGTACTTC. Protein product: CASSILVAGTQETQYF.

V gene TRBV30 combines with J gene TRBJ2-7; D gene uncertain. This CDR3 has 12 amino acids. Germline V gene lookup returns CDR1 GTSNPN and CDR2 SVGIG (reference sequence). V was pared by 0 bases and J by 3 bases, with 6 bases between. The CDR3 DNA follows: TGTGCCTGGAGTGTAACGGGCTACGAGCAGTACTTC. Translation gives CAWSVTGYEQYF.

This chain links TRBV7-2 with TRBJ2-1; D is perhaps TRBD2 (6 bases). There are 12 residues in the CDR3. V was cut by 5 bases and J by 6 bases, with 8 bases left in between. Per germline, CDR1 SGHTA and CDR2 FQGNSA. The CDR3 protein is CASSPGGNEQFF. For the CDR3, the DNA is TGTGCCAGCAGCCCCGGGGGCAATGAGCAGTTCTTC.

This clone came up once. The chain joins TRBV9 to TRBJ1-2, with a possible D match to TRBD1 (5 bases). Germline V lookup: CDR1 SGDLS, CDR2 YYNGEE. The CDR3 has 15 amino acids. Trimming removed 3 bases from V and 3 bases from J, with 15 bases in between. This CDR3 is CASSEPRGRDYGYTF. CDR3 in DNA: TGTGCCAGCAGCGAGCCCCGGGGGAGGGACTATGGCTACACCTTC.

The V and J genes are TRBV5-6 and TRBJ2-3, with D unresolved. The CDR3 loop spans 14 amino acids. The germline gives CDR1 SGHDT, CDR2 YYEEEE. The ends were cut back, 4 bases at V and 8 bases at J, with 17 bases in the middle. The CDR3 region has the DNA TGTGCCAGCAGCCCCATCCTTCCGGTGGGTACGCAGTATTTT. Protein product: CASSPILPVGTQYF.

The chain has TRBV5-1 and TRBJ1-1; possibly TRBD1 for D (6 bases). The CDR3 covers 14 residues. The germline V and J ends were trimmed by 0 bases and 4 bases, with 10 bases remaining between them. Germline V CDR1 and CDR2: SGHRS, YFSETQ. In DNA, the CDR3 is TGCGCCAGCAGCTTGGAGGGGGGGAGCACTGAAGCTTTCTTT. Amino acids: CASSLEGGSTEAFF.

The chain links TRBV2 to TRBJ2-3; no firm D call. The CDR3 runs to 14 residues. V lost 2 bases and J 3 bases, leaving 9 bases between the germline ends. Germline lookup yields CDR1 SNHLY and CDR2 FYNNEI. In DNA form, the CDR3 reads TGTGCCAGCAGTGAACAGTTCAGGACAGATACGCAGTATTTT. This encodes CASSEQFRTDTQYF.

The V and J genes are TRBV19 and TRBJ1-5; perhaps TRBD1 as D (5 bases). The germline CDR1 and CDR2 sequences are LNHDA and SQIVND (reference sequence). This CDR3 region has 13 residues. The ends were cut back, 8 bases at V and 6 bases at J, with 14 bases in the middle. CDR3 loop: CASGREVGQPQHF. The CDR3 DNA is TGTGCCAGTGGCAGGGAAGTCGGTCAGCCCCAGCATTTT. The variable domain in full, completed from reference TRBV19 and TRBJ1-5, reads DGGITQSPKYLFRKEGQNVTLSCEQNLNHDAMYWYRQDPGQGLRLIYYSQIVNDFQKGDIAEGYSVSREKKESFPLTVTSAQKNPTAFYLCASGREVGQPQHFGDGTRLSIL.

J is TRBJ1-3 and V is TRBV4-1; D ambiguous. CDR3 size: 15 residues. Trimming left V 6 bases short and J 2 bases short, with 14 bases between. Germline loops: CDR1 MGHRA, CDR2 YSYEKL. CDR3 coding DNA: TGCGCCAGCAGTTATATGGAACAAACTGGAAACACCATATATTTT. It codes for CASSYMEQTGNTIYF.

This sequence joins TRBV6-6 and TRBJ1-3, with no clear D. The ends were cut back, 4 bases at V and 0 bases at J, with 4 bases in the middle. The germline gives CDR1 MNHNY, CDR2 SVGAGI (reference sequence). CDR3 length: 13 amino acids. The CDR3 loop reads CASSLDSGNTIYF. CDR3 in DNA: TGTGCCAGCAGTTTGGACTCTGGAAACACCATATATTTT.

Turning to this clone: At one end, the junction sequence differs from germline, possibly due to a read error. The CDR3 reads CASSVSDRGSSPNAF. The CDR3 region has the DNA TGTGCCAGCAGTGTTTCGGACAGGGGGTCGTCCCCTAACGCCTTC. This sequence joins TRBV2 and TRBJ1-2; TRBD1 matches at 10 bases. The germline V gene encodes CDR1 SNHLY and CDR2 FYNNEI. The CDR3 consists of 15 residues.

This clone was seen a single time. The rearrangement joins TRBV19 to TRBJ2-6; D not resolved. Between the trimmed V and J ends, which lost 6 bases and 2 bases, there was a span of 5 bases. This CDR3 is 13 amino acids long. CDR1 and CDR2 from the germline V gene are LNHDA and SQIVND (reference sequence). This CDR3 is CASRGAGANVLTF. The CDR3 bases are TGTGCCAGTAGGGGCGCTGGGGCCAACGTCCTGACTTTC.

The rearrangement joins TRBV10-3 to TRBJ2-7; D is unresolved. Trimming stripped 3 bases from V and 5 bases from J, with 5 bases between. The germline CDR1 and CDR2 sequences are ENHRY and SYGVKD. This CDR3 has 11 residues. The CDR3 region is CAISDNNEQYF. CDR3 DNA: TGTGCCATCAGTGATAATAACGAGCAGTACTTC.

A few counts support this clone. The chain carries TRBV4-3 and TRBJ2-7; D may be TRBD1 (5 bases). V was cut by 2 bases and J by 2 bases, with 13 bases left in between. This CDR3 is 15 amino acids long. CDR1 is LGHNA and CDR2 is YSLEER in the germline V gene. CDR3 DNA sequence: TGCGCCAGCAGCCAAAAGCCCGACAGCCCCTACGAGCAGTACTTC. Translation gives CASSQKPDSPYEQYF.

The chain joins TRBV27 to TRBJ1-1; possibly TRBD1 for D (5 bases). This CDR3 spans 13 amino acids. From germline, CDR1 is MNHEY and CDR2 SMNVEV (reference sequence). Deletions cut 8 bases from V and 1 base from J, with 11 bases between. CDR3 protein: CASRAQGNTEAFF. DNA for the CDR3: TGTGCCAGCCGAGCTCAGGGGAACACTGAAGCTTTCTTT.

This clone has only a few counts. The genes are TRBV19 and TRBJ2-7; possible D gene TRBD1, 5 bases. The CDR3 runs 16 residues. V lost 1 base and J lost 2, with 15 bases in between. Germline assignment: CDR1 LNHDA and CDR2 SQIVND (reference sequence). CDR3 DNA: TGTGCCAGTAGTATAGTGGGCACCAGGGCCACCTACGAGCAGTACTTC. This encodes CASSIVGTRATYEQYF.

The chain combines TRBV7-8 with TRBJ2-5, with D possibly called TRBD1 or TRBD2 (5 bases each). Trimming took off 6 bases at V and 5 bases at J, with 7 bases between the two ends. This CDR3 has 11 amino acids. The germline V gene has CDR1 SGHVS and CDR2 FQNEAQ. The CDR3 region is CASSWGETQYF. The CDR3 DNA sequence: TGTGCCAGCAGTTGGGGGGAGACCCAGTACTTC.

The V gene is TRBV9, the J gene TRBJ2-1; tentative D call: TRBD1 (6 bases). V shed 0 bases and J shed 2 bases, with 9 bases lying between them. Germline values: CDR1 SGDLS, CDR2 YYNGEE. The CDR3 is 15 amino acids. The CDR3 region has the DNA TGTGCCAGCAGCGTAGACAGGGCAGCCTACAATGAGCAGTTCTTC. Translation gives CASSVDRAAYNEQFF.

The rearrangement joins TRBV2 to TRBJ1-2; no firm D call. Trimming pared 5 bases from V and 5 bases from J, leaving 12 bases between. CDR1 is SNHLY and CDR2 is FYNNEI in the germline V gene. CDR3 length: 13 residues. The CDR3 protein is CASSKGRQYGYTF. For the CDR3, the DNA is TGTGCCAGCAGTAAAGGGCGCCAATATGGCTACACCTTC.

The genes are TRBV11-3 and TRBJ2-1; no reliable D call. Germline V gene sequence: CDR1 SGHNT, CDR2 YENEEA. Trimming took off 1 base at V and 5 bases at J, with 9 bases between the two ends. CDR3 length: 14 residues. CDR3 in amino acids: CASSLAHSDNEQFF. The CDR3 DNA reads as TGTGCCAGCAGCTTAGCCCATAGTGACAATGAGCAGTTCTTC.